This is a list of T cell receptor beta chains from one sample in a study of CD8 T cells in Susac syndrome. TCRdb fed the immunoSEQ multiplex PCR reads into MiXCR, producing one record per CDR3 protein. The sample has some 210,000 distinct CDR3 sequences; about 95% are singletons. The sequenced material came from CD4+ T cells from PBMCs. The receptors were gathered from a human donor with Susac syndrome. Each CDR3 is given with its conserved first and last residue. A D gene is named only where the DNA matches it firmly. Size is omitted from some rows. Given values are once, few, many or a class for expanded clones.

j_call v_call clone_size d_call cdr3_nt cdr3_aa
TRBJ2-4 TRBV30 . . TGTGCCTGGGGTGAGGACATTCAGTACTTC CAWGEDIQYF
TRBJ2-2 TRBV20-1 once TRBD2 TGCAGTGCTAGAGATCTGGGAGGGGACACCGGGGAGCTGTTTTTT CSARDLGGDTGELFF
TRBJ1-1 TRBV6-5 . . TGTGCCAGCATCCAAGGGGGGGGAACGTACACTGAAGCTTTCTTT CASIQGGGTYTEAFF
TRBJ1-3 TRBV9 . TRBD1 TGTGCCAGCAGCGTAGCTATTCAGGGGGCGAGTGGAAACACCATATATTTT CASSVAIQGASGNTIYF
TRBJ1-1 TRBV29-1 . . TGCAGCGTACCCCGGAGAAGGGGGAGAAAGGACACTGAAGCTTTCTTT CSVPRRRGRKDTEAFF
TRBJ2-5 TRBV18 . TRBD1 TGTGCCAGCTCAAGTGGGACAGCTGAGACCCAGTACTTC CASSSGTAETQYF
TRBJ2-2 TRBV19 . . TGTGCCAGTAGTCCCTATTCCCGGAACACCGGGGAGCTGTTTTTT CASSPYSRNTGELFF
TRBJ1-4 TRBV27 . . TGTGCCAGCAGTTTTATGCGTAATGAAAAACTGTTTTTT CASSFMRNEKLFF
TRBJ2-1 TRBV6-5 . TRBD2 TGTGCCAGCAGTTCCCCGGGAGGCAAGTCGGATGAGCAGTTCTTC CASSSPGGKSDEQFF
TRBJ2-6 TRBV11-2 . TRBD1 TGTGCCAGCAGCCGAGGGGGACAGGGGAAAGCTGGGGCCAACGTCCTGACTTTC CASSRGGQGKAGANVLTF
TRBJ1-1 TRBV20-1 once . TGCAGTGCCATCGGGAATGTGGGCACTGAAGCTTTCTTT CSAIGNVGTEAFF
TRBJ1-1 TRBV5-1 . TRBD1 TGCGCCAGCAGCTTGGGGGACAGCATTGAAGCTTTCTTT CASSLGDSIEAFF
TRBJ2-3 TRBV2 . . TGTGCCAGGGGGATCTCAGATACGCAGTATTTT CARGISDTQYF
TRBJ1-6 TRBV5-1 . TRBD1 TGCGCCAGCAGCTTCTCGGACAGGAGCTCCTATAATTCACCCCTCCACTTT CASSFSDRSSYNSPLHF
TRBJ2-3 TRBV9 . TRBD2 TGTGCCAGCAGCCAGCGGGGGGAGGCGACAGATACGCAGTATTTT CASSQRGEATDTQYF
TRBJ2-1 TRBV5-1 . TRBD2 TGCGCCAGCAGCTCTAGCGGGGGAATGAATGAGCAGTTCTTC CASSSSGGMNEQFF
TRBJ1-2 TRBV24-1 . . TGTGCCACCAGTGACGTCTATGGCTACACCTTC CATSDVYGYTF
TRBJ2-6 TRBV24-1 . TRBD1 TGTGCCACCAGTGATCCCCGACAGGGAACCGGGGCCAACGTCCTGACTTTC CATSDPRQGTGANVLTF
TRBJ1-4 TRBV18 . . TGTGCCAGCTCACTGCAGAGGAAGGATGAAAAACTGTTTTTT CASSLQRKDEKLFF
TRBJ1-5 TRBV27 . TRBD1 TGTGCCAGCAGCTCTCCGGGACAGGGCAATCAGCCCCAGCATTTT CASSSPGQGNQPQHF
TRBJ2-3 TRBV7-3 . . TGTGCCAGCAGCTTAAGCCATTCAGATACGCAGTATTTT CASSLSHSDTQYF
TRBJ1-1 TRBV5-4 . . TGTGCCAGCAGCCTTGACAGTGTCACTGAAGCTTTCTTT CASSLDSVTEAFF
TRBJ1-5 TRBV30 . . TGTGCCTGGAGTAAGGACGGGGATAAGCCCCAGCATTTT CAWSKDGDKPQHF
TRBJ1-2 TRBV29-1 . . TGCAGCGTTGAAGGTCCCGCCTCGGGAGGCTACACCTTC CSVEGPASGGYTF
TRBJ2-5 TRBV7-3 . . TGTGCCAGCAGCGCGTCCCCCGGGGGCCGGGCGGAGACCCAGTACTTC CASSASPGGRAETQYF
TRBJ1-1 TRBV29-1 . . TGCAGCGTTGTACCTGTGGACTTAATGAACACTGAAGCTTTCTTT CSVVPVDLMNTEAFF
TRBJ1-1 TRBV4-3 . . TGCGCCAGCAGCCAAGCCCGGGAGACTGAAGCTTTCTTT CASSQARETEAFF
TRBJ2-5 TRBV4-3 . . TGCGCCAGCAGCCAAGAAGTCAGGGCGGAGACCCAGTACTTC CASSQEVRAETQYF
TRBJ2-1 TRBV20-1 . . TGCAGTGCTAGAGATCCGGGAGCCTACAATGAGCAGTTCTTC CSARDPGAYNEQFF
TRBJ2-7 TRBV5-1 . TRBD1 TGCGCCAGCAGCTTGGGGACAGGGAACTACGAGCAGTACTTC CASSLGTGNYEQYF
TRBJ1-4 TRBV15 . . TGTGCCACCAGCAGAGTTGGGGGGGCGCGTGGGGAAAAACTGTTTTTT CATSRVGGARGEKLFF
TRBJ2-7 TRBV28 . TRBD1 TGTGCCAGCAGTTTACGAACAGGGGGGACCTACGAGCAGTACTTC CASSLRTGGTYEQYF
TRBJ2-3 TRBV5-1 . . TGCGCCAGCAGCTTGGTGGGCGGTAGCCCAGATACGCAGTATTTT CASSLVGGSPDTQYF
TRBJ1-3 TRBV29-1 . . TGCAGCGCCGCAGACAGCGCGGGAAACACCATATATTTT CSAADSAGNTIYF
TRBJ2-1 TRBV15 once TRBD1 TGTGCCACCAGCCTTAGGGGGCGCGGATACAATGAGCAGTTCTTC CATSLRGRGYNEQFF
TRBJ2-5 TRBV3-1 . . TGTGCCAGCAGCCTGGGACCCAGCCAAGAGACCCAGTACTTC CASSLGPSQETQYF
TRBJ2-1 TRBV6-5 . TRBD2 TGTGCCAGCAGGGGACTAGCGGGGAGTTACAATGAGCAGTTCTTC CASRGLAGSYNEQFF
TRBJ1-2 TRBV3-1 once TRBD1 TGTGCCAGCAGCCATCCACAGGGGCTGAGAAACTATGGCTACACCTTC CASSHPQGLRNYGYTF
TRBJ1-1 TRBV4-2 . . TGTGCCAGCATCACAAGTCCAGGAGGGACTGAAGCTTTCTTT CASITSPGGTEAFF
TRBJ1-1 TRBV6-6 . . TGTGCCAGCACCGTGGGGGGTGATTCGGAAGCTTTCTTT CASTVGGDSEAFF
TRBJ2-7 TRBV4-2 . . TGTGCCAGCAGCGCAGGGGGGTCCTACGAGCAGTACTTC CASSAGGSYEQYF
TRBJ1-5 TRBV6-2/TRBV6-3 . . TGTGCCAGCAGTTGGGGTAGCAATCAGCCCCAGCATTTT CASSWGSNQPQHF
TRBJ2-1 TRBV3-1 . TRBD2 TGTGCCAGCAGCCATAGGACTAGCGGGGTCAATGAGCAGTTCTTC CASSHRTSGVNEQFF
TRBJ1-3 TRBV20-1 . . TGCAGTGCTAGAAGGGAGGCCTCTGGAAACACCATATATTTT CSARREASGNTIYF
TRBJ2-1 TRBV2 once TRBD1 TGTGCCAGCAGTGGATCCGGGACAGGTGAGCAGTTCTTC CASSGSGTGEQFF
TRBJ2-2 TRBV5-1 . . TGCGCCAGCAGCGGGGAGGACAGACTGAACACCGGGGAGCTGTTTTTT CASSGEDRLNTGELFF
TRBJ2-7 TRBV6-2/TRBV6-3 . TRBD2 TGTGCCAGCAGCGTGAGCGGGGGCTCAACCTACGAGCAGTACTTC CASSVSGGSTYEQYF
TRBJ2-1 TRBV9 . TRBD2 TGTGCCAGCAGGCGAGGGACTAGCGAGGACAATGAGCAGTTCTTC CASRRGTSEDNEQFF
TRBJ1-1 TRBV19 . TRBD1 TGTGCCAGCAACCGACAGGGTGGGAACACTGAAGCTTTCTTT CASNRQGGNTEAFF
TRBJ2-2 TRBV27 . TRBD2 TGTGCCAGCAGGGGGAGGGGCGGACTGTTTTTT CASRGRGGLFF
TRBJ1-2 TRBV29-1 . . TGCAGCGTTACCCCGGGGCCGGGGGGCTACACCTTC CSVTPGPGGYTF